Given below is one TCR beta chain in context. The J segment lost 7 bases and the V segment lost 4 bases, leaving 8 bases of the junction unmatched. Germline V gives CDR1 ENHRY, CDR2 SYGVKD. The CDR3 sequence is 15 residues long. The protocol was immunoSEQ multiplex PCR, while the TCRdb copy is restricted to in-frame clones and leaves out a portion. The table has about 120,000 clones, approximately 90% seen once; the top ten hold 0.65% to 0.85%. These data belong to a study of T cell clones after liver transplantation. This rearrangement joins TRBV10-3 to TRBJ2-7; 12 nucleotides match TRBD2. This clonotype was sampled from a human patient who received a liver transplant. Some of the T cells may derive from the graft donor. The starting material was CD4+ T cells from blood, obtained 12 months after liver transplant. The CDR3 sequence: CAISGTSGTLKEQYF. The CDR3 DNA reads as TGTGCCATCAGTGGGACTAGCGGGACCCTCAAAGAGCAGTACTTC.